Sequencing of this TCR beta chain was carried out in a study of cytomegalovirus exposure and HLA in healthy donors. Study findings and constraints: In an earlier analysis, most TCR beta V segments were productive about 87% or about 30% of the time.

The donors comprised healthy bone marrow donors. Remarks on this clone: Antigen specificity is unknown.

This CDR3 contains 15 residues. Germline V gene sequence: CDR1 SGHDT, CDR2 YYEEEE. Trimming left V 5 bases short and J 1 base short, with 16 bases between. The study ran its PCR with 60 Vbeta and 13 Jbeta primers. The method was immunoSEQ multiplex PCR; TCRdb's version includes in-frame clones alone and lacks a portion of them. The sample shows some 90,000 clones, over 65% of them seen only once. The TCR sequence derives from a man in his fifties in good health and CMV-seronegative. This rearrangement joins TRBV5-6 to TRBJ2-7, with D unclear. Specimen: PBMCs. The CDR3 nucleotides are TGTGCCAGCAGTTCTCAACACACCTCTTCCTACGAGCAGTACTTC. Protein: CASSSQHTSSYEQYF.